These 12 T cell receptor beta chains share one sample of origin, sequenced in a study of blood T cell repertoires in COVID-19. Sequenced by immunoSEQ multiplex PCR; TCRdb stores in-frame clones only, minus some. Here the sample spans roughly 100,000 clones, 87% being singletons. Material: peripheral blood. These receptors originate from a human donor in a cohort sampled during active COVID-19.

The genes are TRBV28 and TRBJ2-7; D might be TRBD2 (6 bases). Germline assignment: CDR1 MDHEN and CDR2 SYDVKM. CDR3 size: 12 residues. The germline V and J ends were trimmed by 7 bases and 6 bases, with 13 bases remaining between them. The CDR3 loop is CASTSRGSEQYF. CDR3 bases: TGTGCCAGCACCTCCCGGGGGTCCGAGCAGTACTTC.

V gene TRBV6-1 combines with J gene TRBJ1-6; weak D call: TRBD1 (5 bases). V lost 2 bases to trimming and J lost 10 bases, with 12 bases between them. Germline assignment: CDR1 MNHNS and CDR2 SASEGT. This CDR3 contains 14 residues. CDR3 DNA sequence: TGTGCCAGCAGTGAAAGGGAGGGACGCTCACCCCTCCACTTT. Its protein product is CASSEREGRSPLHF.

The chain has TRBV10-3 and TRBJ1-1; 9 nucleotides agree with TRBD1. V was clipped by 9 bases and J by 5 bases; unmatched bases: 7. In germline, CDR1 is ENHRY, CDR2 SYGVKD. There are 13 residues in the CDR3. CDR3 protein: CAISGQGLTEAFF. The CDR3 DNA reads as TGTGCCATATCCGGACAGGGGTTGACTGAAGCTTTCTTT.

The V gene is TRBV29-1, the J gene TRBJ2-7, with D unresolved. CDR3 length: 13 residues. Looked up from germline, CDR1 is SQVTM and CDR2 is ANQGSEA. V was trimmed by 0 bases and J by 2 bases, leaving 8 bases between them. The CDR3: CSVEDTQTYEQYF. CDR3 in DNA: TGCAGCGTTGAAGATACACAGACCTACGAGCAGTACTTC.

V is TRBV11-1 and J is TRBJ2-3, with TRBD1 matching 10 bases. The germline V gene encodes CDR1 SGHAT and CDR2 FQDESV (reference sequence). The CDR3 consists of 16 residues. The V and J ends lost 3 bases and 2 bases, in that order; junction bases with no gene match: 5. CDR3 sequence reads: CASSFRTGGLTDTQYF. CDR3 sequence (DNA): TGTGCCAGCAGCTTTAGGACAGGGGGACTCACAGATACGCAGTATTTT.

The rearrangement links TRBV9 to TRBJ2-3; unclear D gene. Germline V CDR1 and CDR2: SGDLS, YYNGEE. This CDR3 contains 15 residues. Trimming shortened V by 0 bases and J by 0 bases, and 8 bases separated the two germline ends. The CDR3 is CASSVASFSTDTQYF. The DNA for the CDR3 is TGTGCCAGCAGCGTAGCCAGTTTCAGCACAGATACGCAGTATTTT.

The chain links TRBV28 to TRBJ1-2, with 7 positions matching TRBD1. Looked up from germline, CDR1 is MDHEN and CDR2 is SYDVKM. V was clipped by 4 bases and J by 4 bases; unmatched bases: 9. This CDR3 is 15 amino acids long. CDR3 residues: CASSSTPQGTYGYTF. DNA for the CDR3: TGTGCCAGCAGTTCGACCCCACAGGGGACCTATGGCTACACCTTC.

The chain joins TRBV7-2 to TRBJ2-5; 9 bases align to TRBD2. The CDR3 is made up of 16 amino acids. Trimming removed 6 bases from V and 4 bases from J; junction bases left unmatched: 12. Germline CDR1 reads SGHTA; CDR2 reads FQGNSA. The CDR3 spells CASRTRARAGGETQYF. The CDR3 DNA follows: TGTGCCAGCAGGACTCGGGCCCGAGCGGGGGGAGAGACCCAGTACTTC.

This clone was counted only a few times. This chain links TRBV7-9 with TRBJ1-5, with unresolved D. The V and J ends lost 3 bases and 6 bases respectively, with 12 bases between them. Looked up from germline, CDR1 is SEHNR and CDR2 is FQNEAQ (reference sequence). This CDR3 is built from 14 residues. The CDR3 region has the DNA TGTGCCAGCAGCTTCGCGGGGTTGAGTCAGCCCCAGCATTTT. This gives the protein CASSFAGLSQPQHF.

This clone was seen once. The V call is TRBV19, the J call TRBJ2-5; 7 bases line up with TRBD1. Trimming cost V 6 bases and J 1 base; bases outside gene matches: 5. The CDR3 loop spans 14 amino acids. CDR1 LNHDA and CDR2 SQIVND come from the germline V gene (reference sequence). This chain's CDR3 is CASRANRGQETQYF. CDR3 coding DNA: TGTGCCAGTAGAGCGAACAGGGGCCAAGAGACCCAGTACTTC.

The rearrangement links TRBV7-9 to TRBJ1-4; 12 nucleotides line up with TRBD1. The trim removed 5 bases at V and 0 bases at J, leaving 4 bases unmatched. Germline CDR1 is SEHNR and CDR2 is FQNEAQ (reference sequence). The CDR3 contains 17 residues. The DNA for the CDR3 is TGTGCCAGCAGCCCCGGGACAGGGGGCACAACTAATGAAAAACTGTTTTTT. Its translation: CASSPGTGGTTNEKLFF.

The J gene is TRBJ2-2, the V gene TRBV13, with 8 bases that match TRBD2. This CDR3 has 15 residues. Per germline, CDR1 PRHDT and CDR2 FYEKMQ (reference sequence). The V gene end was trimmed by 4 bases and the J gene end by 6 bases; junction bases not matched to a gene: 7. CDR3 in amino acids: CASSSTSAVAGELFF. The CDR3 nucleotides are TGTGCCAGCAGCTCGACTAGCGCTGTCGCCGGGGAGCTGTTTTTT.